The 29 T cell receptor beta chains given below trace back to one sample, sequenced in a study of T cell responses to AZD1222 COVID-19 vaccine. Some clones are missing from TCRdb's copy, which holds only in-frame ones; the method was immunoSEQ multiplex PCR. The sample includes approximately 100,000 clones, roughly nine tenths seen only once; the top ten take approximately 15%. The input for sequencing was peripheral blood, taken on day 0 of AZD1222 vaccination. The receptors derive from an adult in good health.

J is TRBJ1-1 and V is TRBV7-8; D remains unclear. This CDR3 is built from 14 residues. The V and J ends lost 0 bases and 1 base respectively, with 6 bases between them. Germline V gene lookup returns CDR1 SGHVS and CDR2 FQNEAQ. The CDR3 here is CASSLALGNTEAFF. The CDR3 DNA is TGTGCCAGCAGCTTAGCTTTGGGGAACACTGAAGCTTTCTTT. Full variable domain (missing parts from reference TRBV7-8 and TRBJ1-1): GAGVSQSPRYKVAKRGQDVALRCDPISGHVSLFWYQQALGQGPEFLTYFQNEAQLDKSGLPSDRFFAERPEGSVSTLKIQRTQQEDSAVYLCASSLALGNTEAFFGQGTRLTVV.

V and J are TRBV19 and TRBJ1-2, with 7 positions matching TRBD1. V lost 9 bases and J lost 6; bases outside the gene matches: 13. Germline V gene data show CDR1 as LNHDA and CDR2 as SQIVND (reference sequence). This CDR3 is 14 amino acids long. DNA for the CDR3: TGTGCCAGCAGAATTCCGACAGGGTGGAATGGCTACACCTTC. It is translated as CASRIPTGWNGYTF.

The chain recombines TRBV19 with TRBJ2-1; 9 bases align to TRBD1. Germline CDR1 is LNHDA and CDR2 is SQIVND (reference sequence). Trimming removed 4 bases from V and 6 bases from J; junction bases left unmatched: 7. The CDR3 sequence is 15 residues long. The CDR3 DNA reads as TGTGCCAGTAGTACCTTCCGGGACAGGGCCAATGAGCAGTTCTTC. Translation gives CASSTFRDRANEQFF.

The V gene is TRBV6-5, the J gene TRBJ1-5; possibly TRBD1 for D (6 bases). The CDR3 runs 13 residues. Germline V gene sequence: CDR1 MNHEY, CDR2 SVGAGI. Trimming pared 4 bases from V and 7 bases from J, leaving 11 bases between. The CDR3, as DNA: TGTGCCAGCAGTTCTCAGGGGCCCCAGCCCCAGCATTTT. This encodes CASSSQGPQPQHF.

CDR3 sequence (DNA): TGTGCCAGCTCACCGAGAGTTGGTTGGAGTGACCCCGGCAGATGGTATGGCTACACCTTC. This encodes CASSPRVGWSDPGRWYGYTF. This chain links TRBV18 with TRBJ1-2, with D uncertain. Trimming cost V 3 bases and J 5 bases, with 31 bases left between them. In germline, CDR1 is KGHSH, CDR2 LQKENI. There are 20 residues in the CDR3.

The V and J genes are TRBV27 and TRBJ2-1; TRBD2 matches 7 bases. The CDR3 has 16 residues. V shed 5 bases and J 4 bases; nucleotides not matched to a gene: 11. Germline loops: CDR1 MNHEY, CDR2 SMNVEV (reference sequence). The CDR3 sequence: CASSKGHSGSYNEQFF. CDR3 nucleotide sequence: TGTGCCAGCAGTAAAGGGCATAGCGGGTCTTACAATGAGCAGTTCTTC.

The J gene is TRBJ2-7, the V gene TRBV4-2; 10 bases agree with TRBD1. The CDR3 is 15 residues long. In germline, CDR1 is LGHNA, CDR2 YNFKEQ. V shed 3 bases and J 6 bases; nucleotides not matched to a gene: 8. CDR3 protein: CASSHFRDRGREQYF. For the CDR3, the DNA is TGTGCCAGCAGCCATTTCCGGGACAGGGGACGCGAGCAGTACTTC.

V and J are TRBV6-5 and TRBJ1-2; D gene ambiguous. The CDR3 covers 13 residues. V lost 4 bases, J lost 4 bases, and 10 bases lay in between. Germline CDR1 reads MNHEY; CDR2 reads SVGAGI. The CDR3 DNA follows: TGTGCCAGCAGTTCCGTGGACTCCTATGGCTACACCTTC. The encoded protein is CASSSVDSYGYTF.

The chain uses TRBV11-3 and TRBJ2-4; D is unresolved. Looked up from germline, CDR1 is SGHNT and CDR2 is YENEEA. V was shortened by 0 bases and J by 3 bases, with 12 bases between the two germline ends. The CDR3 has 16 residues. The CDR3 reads CASSLDHSSGKNIQYF. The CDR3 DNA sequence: TGTGCCAGCAGCTTAGACCACAGCTCGGGCAAAAACATTCAGTACTTC. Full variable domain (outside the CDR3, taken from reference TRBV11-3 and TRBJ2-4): EAGVVQSPRYKIIEKKQPVAFWCNPISGHNTLYWYLQNLGQGPELLIRYENEEAVDDSQLPKDRFSAERLKGVDSTLKIQPAELGDSAVYLCASSLDHSSGKNIQYFGAGTRLSVL.

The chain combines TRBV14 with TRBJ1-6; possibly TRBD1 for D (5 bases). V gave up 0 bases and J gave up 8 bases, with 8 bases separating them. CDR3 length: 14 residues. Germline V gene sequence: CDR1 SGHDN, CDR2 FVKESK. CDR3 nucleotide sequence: TGTGCCAGCAGCCAAGAATGGGACGATTCACCCCTCCACTTT. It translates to CASSQEWDDSPLHF. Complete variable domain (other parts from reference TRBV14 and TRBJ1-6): EAGVTQFPSHSVIEKGQTVTLRCDPISGHDNLYWYRRVMGKEIKFLLHFVKESKQDESGMPNNRFLAERTGGTYSTLKVQPAELEDSGVYFCASSQEWDDSPLHFGNGTRLTVT.

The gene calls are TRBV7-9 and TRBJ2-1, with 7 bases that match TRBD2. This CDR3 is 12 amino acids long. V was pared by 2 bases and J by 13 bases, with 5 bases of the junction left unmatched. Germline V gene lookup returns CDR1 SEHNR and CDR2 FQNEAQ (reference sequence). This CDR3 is CASSLSGAGQFF. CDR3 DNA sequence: TGTGCCAGCAGCTTAAGCGGGGCGGGCCAGTTCTTC.

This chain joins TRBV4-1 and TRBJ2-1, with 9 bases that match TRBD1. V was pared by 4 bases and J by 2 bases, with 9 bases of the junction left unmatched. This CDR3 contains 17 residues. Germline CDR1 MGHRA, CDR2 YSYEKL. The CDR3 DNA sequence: TGCGCCAGCAGCCTTTACCTTACAGGGGGCACCTACAATGAGCAGTTCTTC. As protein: CASSLYLTGGTYNEQFF.

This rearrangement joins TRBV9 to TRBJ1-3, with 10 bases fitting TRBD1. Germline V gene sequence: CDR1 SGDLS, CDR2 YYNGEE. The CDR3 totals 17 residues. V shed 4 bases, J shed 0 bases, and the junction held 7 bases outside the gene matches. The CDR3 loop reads CASSPRTGGYSGNTIYF. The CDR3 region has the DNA TGTGCCAGCAGCCCCAGGACAGGGGGATACTCTGGAAACACCATATATTTT.

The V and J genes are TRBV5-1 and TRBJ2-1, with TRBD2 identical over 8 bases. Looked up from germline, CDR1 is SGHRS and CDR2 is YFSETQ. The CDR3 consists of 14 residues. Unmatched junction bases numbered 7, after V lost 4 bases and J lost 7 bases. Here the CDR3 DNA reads TGCGCCAGCAGCCGGGGGGGCCTGTTGAATGAGCAGTTCTTC. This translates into CASSRGGLLNEQFF. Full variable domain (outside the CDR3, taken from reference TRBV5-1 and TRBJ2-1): KAGVTQTPRYLIKTRGQQVTLSCSPISGHRSVSWYQQTPGQGLQFLFEYFSETQRNKGNFPGRFSGRQFSNSRSEMNVSTLELGDSALYLCASSRGGLLNEQFFGPGTRLTVL.

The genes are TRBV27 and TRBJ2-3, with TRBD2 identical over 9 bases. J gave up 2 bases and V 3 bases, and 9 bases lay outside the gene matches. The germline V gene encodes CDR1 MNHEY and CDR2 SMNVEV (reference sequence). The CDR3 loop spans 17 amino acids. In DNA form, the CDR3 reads TGTGCCAGCAGTTTTTTCTCCGGGACTAGCCCCACAGATACGCAGTATTTT. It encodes CASSFFSGTSPTDTQYF.

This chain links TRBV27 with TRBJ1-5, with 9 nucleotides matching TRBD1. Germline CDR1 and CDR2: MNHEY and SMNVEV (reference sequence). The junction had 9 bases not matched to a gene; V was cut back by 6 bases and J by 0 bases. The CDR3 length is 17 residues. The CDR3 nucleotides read TGTGCCAGCAGCAAGGACAGGGGATTTAATAGCAATCAGCCCCAGCATTTT. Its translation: CASSKDRGFNSNQPQHF.

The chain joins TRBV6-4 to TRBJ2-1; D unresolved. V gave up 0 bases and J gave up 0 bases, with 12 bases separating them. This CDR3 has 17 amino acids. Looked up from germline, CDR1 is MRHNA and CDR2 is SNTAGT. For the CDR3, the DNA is TGTGCCAGCAGTGACTCGATGGTCTTTAGCTCCTACAATGAGCAGTTCTTC. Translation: CASSDSMVFSSYNEQFF.

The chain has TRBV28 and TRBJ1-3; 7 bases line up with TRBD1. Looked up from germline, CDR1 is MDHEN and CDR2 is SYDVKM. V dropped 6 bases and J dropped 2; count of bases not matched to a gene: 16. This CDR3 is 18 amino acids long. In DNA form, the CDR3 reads TGTGCCAGCAGCGTCCCCGGGACAGAGTATGATCCTGGAAACACCATATATTTT. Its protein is CASSVPGTEYDPGNTIYF.

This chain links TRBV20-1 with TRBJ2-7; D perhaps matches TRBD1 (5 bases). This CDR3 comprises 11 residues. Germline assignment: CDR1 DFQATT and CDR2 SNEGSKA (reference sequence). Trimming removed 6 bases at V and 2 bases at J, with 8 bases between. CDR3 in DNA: TGCAGTGCCACAGGACCCTACGAGCAGTACTTC. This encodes CSATGPYEQYF.

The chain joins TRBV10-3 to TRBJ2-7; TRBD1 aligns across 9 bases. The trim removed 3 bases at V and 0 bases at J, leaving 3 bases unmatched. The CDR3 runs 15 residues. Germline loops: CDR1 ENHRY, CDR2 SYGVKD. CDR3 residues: CAISDVTGGSYEQYF. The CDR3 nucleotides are TGTGCCATCAGTGATGTGACAGGGGGCTCCTACGAGCAGTACTTC.

The CDR3 sequence: CASSEYGSYEQYF. The CDR3 DNA sequence: TGTGCCAGCAGTGAATATGGTAGCTACGAGCAGTACTTC. The chain recombines TRBV25-1 with TRBJ2-7; D is uncertain. From germline, CDR1 is MGHDK and CDR2 SYGVNS. V was clipped by 0 bases and J by 3 bases, with 6 bases between them. This CDR3 is 13 amino acids long.

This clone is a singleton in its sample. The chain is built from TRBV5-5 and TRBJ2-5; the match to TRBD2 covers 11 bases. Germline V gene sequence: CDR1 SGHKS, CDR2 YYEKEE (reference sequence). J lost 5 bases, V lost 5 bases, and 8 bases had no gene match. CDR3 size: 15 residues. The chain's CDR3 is CASSDSLAGVETQYF. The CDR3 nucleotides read TGTGCCAGCAGTGATTCACTAGCGGGAGTTGAGACCCAGTACTTC. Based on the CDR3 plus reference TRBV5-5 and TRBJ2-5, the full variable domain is DAGVTQSPTHLIKTRGQQVTLRCSPISGHKSVSWYQQVLGQGPQFIFQYYEKEERGRGNFPDRFSARQFPNYSSELNVNALLLGDSALYLCASSDSLAGVETQYFGPGTRLLVL.

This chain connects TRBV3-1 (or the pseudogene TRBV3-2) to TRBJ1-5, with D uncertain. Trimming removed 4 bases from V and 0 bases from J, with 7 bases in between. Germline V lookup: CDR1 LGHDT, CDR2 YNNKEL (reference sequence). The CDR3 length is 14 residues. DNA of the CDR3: TGTGCCAGCAGCCGAGCCTATAGCAATCAGCCCCAGCATTTT. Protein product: CASSRAYSNQPQHF.

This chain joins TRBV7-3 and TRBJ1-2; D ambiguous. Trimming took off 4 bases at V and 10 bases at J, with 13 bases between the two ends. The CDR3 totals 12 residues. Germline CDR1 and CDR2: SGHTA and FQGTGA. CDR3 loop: CASSSDHESYTF. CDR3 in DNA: TGTGCCAGCAGCTCCGACCATGAGTCCTACACCTTC.

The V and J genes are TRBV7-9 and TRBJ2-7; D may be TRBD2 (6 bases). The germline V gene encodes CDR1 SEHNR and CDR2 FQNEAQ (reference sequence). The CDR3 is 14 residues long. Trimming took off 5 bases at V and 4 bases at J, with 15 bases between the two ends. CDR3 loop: CASSAPGTPYEQYF. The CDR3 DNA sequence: TGTGCCAGCAGCGCCCCCGGGACTCCGTACGAGCAGTACTTC.

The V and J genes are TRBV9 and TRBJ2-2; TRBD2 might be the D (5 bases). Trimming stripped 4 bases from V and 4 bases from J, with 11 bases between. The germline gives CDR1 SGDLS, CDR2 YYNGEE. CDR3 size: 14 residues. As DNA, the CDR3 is TGTGCCAGCAGCATCGGACGGGGCACCGGGGAGCTGTTTTTT. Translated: CASSIGRGTGELFF.

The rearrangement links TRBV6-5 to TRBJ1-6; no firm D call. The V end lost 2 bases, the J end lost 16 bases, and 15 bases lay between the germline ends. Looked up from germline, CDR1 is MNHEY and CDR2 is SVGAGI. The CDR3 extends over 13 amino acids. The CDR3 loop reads CASSYVSGNRLHF. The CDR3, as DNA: TGTGCCAGCAGTTACGTCAGTGGAAATAGGCTCCACTTT.

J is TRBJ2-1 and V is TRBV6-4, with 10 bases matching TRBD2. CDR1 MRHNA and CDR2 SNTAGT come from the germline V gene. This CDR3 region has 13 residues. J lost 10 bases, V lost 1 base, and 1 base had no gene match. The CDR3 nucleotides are TGTGCCAGCAGTGACTGGACTAGCGGAGAGCAGTTCTTC. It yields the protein CASSDWTSGEQFF.

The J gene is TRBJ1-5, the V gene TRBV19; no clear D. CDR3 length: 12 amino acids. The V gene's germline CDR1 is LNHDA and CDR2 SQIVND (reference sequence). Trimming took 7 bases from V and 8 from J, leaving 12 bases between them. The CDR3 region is CASNQHREPQHF. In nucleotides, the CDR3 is TGTGCCAGTAATCAACACCGGGAGCCCCAGCATTTT.